This TCR beta chain was recorded in a study of CD8+CD57+ T cells in acquired aplastic anemia. This clonotype came up many times. The V end was cut by 3 bases, the J end by 9 bases, with 18 bases between. From germline, CDR1 is LNHDA and CDR2 SQIVND (reference sequence). The CDR3 runs to 15 residues. Using genomic DNA as the template, TCR beta VDJ and CDR3 profiling was carried out. MiXCR, run by TCRdb on the reads, gives a single entry per CDR3 protein. This sample has hundreds of thousands of distinct CDR3 sequences, with 65% to 75% found just once. The sequence derives from a human donor in good health, serving as a control. Sequenced sample: sorted CD4+, CD8+, or CD8+CD57+ T cells (not recorded which) from PBMCs. J is TRBJ1-5 and V is TRBV19, with D tentatively TRBD1 (5 bases). The CDR3 bases are TGTGCCAGTAGTATCAGGGCGACGAGGACTCGGCCCCAGCATTTT. Translated, it gives CASSIRATRTRPQHF.